The 3 T cell receptor beta chains given below trace back to one sample, sequenced in a study of blood T cell repertoires in COVID-19. Assay used: immunoSEQ multiplex PCR; TCRdb lists only in-frame clones, some missing. Found here are around 310,000 clones, about 87% of them singletons; the top ten hold under 6%. Sequencing was carried out using PBMCs or T cells enriched from blood (not recorded which). The receptors originated from a man aged 30 to 45 who had recovered from COVID-19.

The gene calls are TRBV29-1 and TRBJ1-2, with 7 bases identical to TRBD1. Germline CDR1 and CDR2: SQVTM and ANQGSEA. Trimming cost V 3 bases and J 8 bases; bases outside gene matches: 3. The CDR3 has 11 amino acids. CDR3 nucleotides: TGCAGCGTTGAGACAGGGAAGGGCTACACCTTC. Translated: CSVETGKGYTF.

The chain has TRBV2 and TRBJ1-2; D is possibly TRBD1 (5 bases). V was pared by 7 bases and J by 5 bases, with 14 bases between. The germline CDR1 and CDR2 sequences are SNHLY and FYNNEI. CDR3 length equals 13 residues. CDR3 sequence (DNA): TGTGCCAGCACTCGACAGAGCCTTTATGGCTACACCTTC. Amino acids: CASTRQSLYGYTF.

This chain uses TRBV18 with TRBJ2-7, with D perhaps TRBD2 (6 bases). This CDR3 spans 15 amino acids. Germline CDR1 reads KGHSH; CDR2 reads LQKENI. V was clipped by 3 bases and J by 3 bases, with 15 bases between them. The CDR3 region is CASSPPEGTNYEQYF. The CDR3 bases are TGTGCCAGCTCACCCCCGGAGGGAACCAACTACGAGCAGTACTTC.